The sequence of this T cell receptor (beta chain) was determined in a study of blood T cell repertoires in COVID-19. Produced via immunoSEQ multiplex PCR; TCRdb's table is partial and in-frame only. The sample has approximately 170,000 clones; 84% are singletons. With 3 bases removed from V and 4 bases from J, the gap between germline ends came to 12 bases. This CDR3 is built from 13 residues. CDR1 and CDR2 (germline): DFQATT, SNEGSKA (reference sequence). The origin of this receptor is a woman in her sixties or seventies with COVID-19, enrolled during active disease. The gene calls are TRBV20-1 and TRBJ1-1; D is possibly TRBD1 (6 bases). The sample consisted of peripheral blood. The CDR3 loop is CSASQLGGTEAFF. The CDR3 DNA follows: TGCAGTGCTAGTCAGTTAGGGGGCACTGAAGCTTTCTTT.